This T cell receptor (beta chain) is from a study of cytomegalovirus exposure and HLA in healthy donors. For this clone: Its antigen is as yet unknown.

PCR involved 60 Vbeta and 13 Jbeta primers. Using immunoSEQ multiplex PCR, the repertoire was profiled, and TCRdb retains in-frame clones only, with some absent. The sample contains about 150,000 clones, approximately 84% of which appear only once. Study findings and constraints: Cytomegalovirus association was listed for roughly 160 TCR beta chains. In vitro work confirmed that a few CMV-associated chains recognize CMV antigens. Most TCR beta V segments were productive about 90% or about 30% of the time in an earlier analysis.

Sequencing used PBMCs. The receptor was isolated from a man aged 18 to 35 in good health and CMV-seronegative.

CDR3 region: CAWRGQPMGYTF. In DNA form, the CDR3 reads TGTGCCTGGAGGGGGCAGCCTATGGGCTACACCTTC. The chain has TRBV30 and TRBJ1-2, with TRBD1 as a possible D gene (5 bases). The CDR3 totals 12 residues. CDR1 is GTSNPN and CDR2 is SVGIG in the germline V gene (reference sequence). The V gene lost 3 bases and the J gene lost 8 bases, with 13 bases spanning the gap.